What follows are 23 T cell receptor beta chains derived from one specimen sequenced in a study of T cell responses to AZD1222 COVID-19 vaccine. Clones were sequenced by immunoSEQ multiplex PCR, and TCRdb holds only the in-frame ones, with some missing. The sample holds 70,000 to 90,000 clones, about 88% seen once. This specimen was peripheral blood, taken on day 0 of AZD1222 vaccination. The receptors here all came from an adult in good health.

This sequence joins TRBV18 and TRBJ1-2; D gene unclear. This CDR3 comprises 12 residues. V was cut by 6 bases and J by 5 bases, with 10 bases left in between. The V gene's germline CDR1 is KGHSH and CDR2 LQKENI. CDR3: CASSLDGYGYTF. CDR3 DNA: TGTGCCAGCTCGCTTGACGGGTATGGCTACACCTTC.

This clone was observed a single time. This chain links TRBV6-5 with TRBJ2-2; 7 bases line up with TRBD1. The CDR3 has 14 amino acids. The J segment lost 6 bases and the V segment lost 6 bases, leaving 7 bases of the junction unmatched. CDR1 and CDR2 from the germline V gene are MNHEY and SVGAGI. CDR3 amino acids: CASSDDRVAGELFF. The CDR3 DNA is TGTGCCAGCAGCGACGACAGGGTCGCCGGGGAGCTGTTTTTT.

This chain's CDR3 is CASSPGTRGYTF. The CDR3 DNA follows: TGTGCCAGCAGCCCCGGGACCCGGGGCTACACCTTC. V and J are TRBV3-1 (or the pseudogene TRBV3-2) and TRBJ1-2; TRBD1 might be the D (5 bases). The CDR3 runs 12 residues. Trimming removed 4 bases from V and 8 bases from J, with 11 bases in between. Germline CDR1 is LGHDT and CDR2 is YNNKEL (reference sequence).

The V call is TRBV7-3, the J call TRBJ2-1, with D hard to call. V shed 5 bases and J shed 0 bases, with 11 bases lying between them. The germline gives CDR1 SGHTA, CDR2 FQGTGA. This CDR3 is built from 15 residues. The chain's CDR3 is CASSEGRSSYNEQFF. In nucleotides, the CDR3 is TGTGCCAGCAGCGAAGGGCGGAGCTCCTACAATGAGCAGTTCTTC.

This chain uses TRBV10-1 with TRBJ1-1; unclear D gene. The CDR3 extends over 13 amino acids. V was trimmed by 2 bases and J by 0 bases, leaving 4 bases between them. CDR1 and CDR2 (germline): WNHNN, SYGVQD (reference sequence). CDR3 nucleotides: TGCGCCAGCAGTGAGCAGCTGAACACTGAAGCTTTCTTT. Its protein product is CASSEQLNTEAFF.

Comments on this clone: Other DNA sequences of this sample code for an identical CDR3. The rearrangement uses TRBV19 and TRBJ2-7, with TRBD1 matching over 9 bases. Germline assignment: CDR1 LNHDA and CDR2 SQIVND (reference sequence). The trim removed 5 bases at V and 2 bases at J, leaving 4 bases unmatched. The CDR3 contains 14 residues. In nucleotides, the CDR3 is TGTGCCAGTAGTCCCGGGACAGGGCCCTACGAGCAGTACTTC. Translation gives CASSPGTGPYEQYF. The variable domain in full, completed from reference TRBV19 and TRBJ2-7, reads DGGITQSPKYLFRKEGQNVTLSCEQNLNHDAMYWYRQDPGQGLRLIYYSQIVNDFQKGDIAEGYSVSREKKESFPLTVTSAQKNPTAFYLCASSPGTGPYEQYFGPGTRLTVT.

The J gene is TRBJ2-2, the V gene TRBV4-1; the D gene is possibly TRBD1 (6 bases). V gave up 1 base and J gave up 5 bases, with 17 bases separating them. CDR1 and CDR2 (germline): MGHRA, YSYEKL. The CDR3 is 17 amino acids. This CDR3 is CASSQGQQGVSTGELFF. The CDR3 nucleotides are TGCGCCAGCAGCCAAGGCCAACAGGGTGTTTCGACCGGGGAGCTGTTTTTT.

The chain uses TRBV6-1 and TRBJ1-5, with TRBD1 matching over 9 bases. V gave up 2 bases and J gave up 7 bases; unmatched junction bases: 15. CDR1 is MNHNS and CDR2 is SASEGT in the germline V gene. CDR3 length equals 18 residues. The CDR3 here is CASSEIGGTGMIRQPQHF. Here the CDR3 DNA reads TGTGCCAGCAGTGAAATAGGAGGGACAGGGATGATCAGGCAGCCCCAGCATTTT.

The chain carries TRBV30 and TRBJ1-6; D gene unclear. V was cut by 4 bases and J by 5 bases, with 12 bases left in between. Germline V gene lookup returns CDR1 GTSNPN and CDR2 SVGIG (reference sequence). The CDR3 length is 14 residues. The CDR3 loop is CAWNLTPNNSPLHF. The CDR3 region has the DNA TGTGCCTGGAATTTGACACCGAATAATTCACCCCTCCACTTT.

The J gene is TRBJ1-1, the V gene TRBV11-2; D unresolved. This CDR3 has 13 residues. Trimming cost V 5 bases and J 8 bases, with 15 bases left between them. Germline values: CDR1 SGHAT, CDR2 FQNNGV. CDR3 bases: TGTGCCAGCAGCCCGCAGATGATTCAAGAAGCTTTCTTT. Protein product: CASSPQMIQEAFF.

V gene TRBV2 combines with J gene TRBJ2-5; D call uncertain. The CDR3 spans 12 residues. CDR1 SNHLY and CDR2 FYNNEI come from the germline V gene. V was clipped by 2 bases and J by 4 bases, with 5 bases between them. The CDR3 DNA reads TGTGCCAGCAGTGAAATGATAGAGACCCAGTACTTC. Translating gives CASSEMIETQYF.

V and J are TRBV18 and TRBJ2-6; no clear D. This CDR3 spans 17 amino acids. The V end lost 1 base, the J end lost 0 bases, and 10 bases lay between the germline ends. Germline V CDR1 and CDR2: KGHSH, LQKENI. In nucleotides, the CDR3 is TGTGCCAGCTCACCACTTAGCAGGAACTCTGGGGCCAACGTCCTGACTTTC. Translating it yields CASSPLSRNSGANVLTF.

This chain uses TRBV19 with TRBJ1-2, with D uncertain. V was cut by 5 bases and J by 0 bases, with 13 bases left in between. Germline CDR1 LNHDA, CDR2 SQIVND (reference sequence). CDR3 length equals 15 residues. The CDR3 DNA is TGTGCCAGTAGTCGTAGGCAGCAATCTAACTATGGCTACACCTTC. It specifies CASSRRQQSNYGYTF.

The CDR3 here is CASSAPGQGARKLFF. In DNA form, the CDR3 reads TGTGCCAGCAGCGCGCCGGGACAGGGGGCGCGGAAACTGTTTTTT. V gene TRBV5-6 combines with J gene TRBJ1-4, with 12 nucleotides matching TRBD1. Trimming removed 4 bases from V and 11 bases from J; junction bases left unmatched: 9. CDR1 and CDR2 (germline): SGHDT, YYEEEE. The CDR3 contains 15 residues.

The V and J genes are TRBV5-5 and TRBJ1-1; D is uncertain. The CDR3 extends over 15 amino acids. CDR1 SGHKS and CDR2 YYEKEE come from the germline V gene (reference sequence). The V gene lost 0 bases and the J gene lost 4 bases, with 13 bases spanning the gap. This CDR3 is CASSLGLGIRTEAFF. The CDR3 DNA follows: TGTGCCAGCAGCTTGGGGTTGGGGATTCGCACTGAAGCTTTCTTT.

CDR3 residues: CASSFKGGSRGAYEQYF. The DNA for the CDR3 is TGTGCCAGCAGCTTCAAAGGAGGGAGCAGGGGAGCCTACGAGCAGTACTTC. The V gene is TRBV7-2, the J gene TRBJ2-7, with D perhaps being TRBD1 or TRBD2 (6 bases each). There are 17 residues in the CDR3. Germline V lookup: CDR1 SGHTA, CDR2 FQGNSA. V was cut by 3 bases and J by 2 bases, with 20 bases left in between.

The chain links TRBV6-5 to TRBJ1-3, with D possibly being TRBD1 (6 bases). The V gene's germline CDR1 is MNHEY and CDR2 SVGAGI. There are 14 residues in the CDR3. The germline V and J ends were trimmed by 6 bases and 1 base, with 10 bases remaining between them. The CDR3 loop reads CASRTDSSGNTIYF. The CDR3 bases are TGTGCCAGCAGAACGGACAGTTCTGGAAACACCATATATTTT.

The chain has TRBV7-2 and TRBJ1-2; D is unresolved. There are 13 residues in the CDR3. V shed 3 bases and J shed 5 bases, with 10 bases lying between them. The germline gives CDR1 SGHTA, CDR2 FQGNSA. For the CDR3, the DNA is TGTGCCAGCAGCTTCTCTTTGAGTTATGGCTACACCTTC. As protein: CASSFSLSYGYTF.

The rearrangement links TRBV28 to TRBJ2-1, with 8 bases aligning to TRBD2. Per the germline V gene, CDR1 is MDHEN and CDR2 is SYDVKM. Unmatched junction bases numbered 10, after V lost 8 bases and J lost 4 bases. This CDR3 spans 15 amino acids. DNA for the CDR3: TGTGCCAGCGTACAACCAGCGGGGGCTTACAATGAGCAGTTCTTC. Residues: CASVQPAGAYNEQFF.

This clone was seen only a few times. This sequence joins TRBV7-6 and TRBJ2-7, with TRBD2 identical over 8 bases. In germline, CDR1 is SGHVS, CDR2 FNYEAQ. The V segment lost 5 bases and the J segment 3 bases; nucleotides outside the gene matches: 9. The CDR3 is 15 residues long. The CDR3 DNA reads TGTGCCAGCAGCCCTGCCCGGAGCGGGGGCTACGAGCAGTACTTC. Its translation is CASSPARSGGYEQYF.

The CDR3 spells CASSSSRVNQPQHF. The CDR3 nucleotides read TGTGCCAGCAGCTCATCAAGGGTCAATCAGCCCCAGCATTTT. The genes are TRBV7-9 and TRBJ1-5; no definite D call. The CDR3 covers 14 residues. V lost 4 bases and J 3 bases, leaving 10 bases between the germline ends. Germline values: CDR1 SEHNR, CDR2 FQNEAQ (reference sequence).

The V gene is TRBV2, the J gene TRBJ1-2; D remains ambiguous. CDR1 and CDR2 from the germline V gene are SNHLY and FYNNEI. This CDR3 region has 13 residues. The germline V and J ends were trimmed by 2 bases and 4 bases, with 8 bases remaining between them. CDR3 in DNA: TGTGCCAGCAGTGAACTCCCCGGCTATGGCTACACCTTC. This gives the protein CASSELPGYGYTF. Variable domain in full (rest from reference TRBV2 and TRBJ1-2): EPEVTQTPSHQVTQMGQEVILRCVPISNHLYFYWYRQILGQKVEFLVSFYNNEISEKSEIFDDQFSVERPDGSNFTLKIRSTKLEDSAMYFCASSELPGYGYTFGSGTRLTVV.

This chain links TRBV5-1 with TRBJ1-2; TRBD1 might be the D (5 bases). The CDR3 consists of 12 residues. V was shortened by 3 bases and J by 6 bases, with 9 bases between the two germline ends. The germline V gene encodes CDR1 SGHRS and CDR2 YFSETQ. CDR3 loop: CASSWLGDGYTF. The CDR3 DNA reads TGCGCCAGCAGCTGGTTAGGGGATGGCTACACCTTC. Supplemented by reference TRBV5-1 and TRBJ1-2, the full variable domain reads KAGVTQTPRYLIKTRGQQVTLSCSPISGHRSVSWYQQTPGQGLQFLFEYFSETQRNKGNFPGRFSGRQFSNSRSEMNVSTLELGDSALYLCASSWLGDGYTFGSGTRLTVV.